The present TCR beta chain was sequenced within a study of control samples from healthy donors and cancer patients (dated by TCRdb to between 2020 and 2021). Library method: the immunoSEQ multiplex PCR assay. TCRdb took over this immuneACCESS table, retaining in-frame rearrangements with V and J assigned. Such tables are incomplete; in checked studies, under half of the missing clones stem from an unresolved V gene, and the remainder is unexplained. The sample records over 80,000 clones, approximately 81% of which are singletons. Of the sample, roughly a tenth falls within the top ten clones. A single count supports this clone. The antigen it binds to is not known. Per-base quality was not reported, and no clone a single base away is much larger than it. The germline V gene (reference sequence) specifies MNHNY as CDR1 and SVGAGI as CDR2. V and J lose 11 bases and 2 bases, and a span of 11 bases separates them. The CDR3 numbers 12 residues from cysteine through phenylalanine. Of all the DNA, just the CDR3 is kept, 36 bases in frame from base 1.

Recombination connected TRBV6-6 to TRBJ2-3; TRBD2 might be the D gene, on 7 matching bases. The clonotype originates from a woman under 40 in good health. Sequences were obtained from blood. The CDR3 here reads CAARGPTDTQYF. The DNA sequence reads TGTGCCGCGCGGGGGCCCACAGATACGCAGTATTTT.